Listed here are 23 T cell receptor beta chains from one sample, sequenced in a study of shared clonotypes between healthy human individuals (dated by TCRdb to about 2020). Library preparation used the immunoSEQ multiplex PCR assay. TCRdb obtained this table from immuneACCESS and retained in-frame rearrangements with V and J assigned. These tables miss some clones; where compared with another copy, unresolved V genes account for less than half of the shortfall, and the remainder is unexplained. Within this sample are about 2 million clones, with 85% to 95% of them counted one time only. Of the sample, 1.2% falls within the top ten clones. CD8 naive samples were CD45RO-negative cells positively selected for CCR7, giving a CD45RA+CCR7+ population that excluded TemRA cells. Input material: naive CD8+ T cells sorted from blood. Per the publication, the cell subset or site label means: CD45RA+CCR7+. The source of these receptors is a man aged 18 to 30 in good health.

About this clone: Different DNA sequences within this sample yield the same CDR3. V and J are TRBV5-1 and TRBJ2-7; D may be TRBD2 (5 bases). This CDR3 region has 13 residues. Looked up from germline, CDR1 is SGHRS and CDR2 is YFSETQ. The V end was cut by 2 bases, the J end by 3 bases, with 9 bases between. The CDR3, as DNA: TGCGCCAGCAGCTTAACCGAGGGCTACGAGCAGTACTTC. Its protein is CASSLTEGYEQYF.

The CDR3 DNA follows: TGTGCCAGCAGCGCCGACATGAGCACTGAAGCTTTCTTT. Protein product: CASSADMSTEAFF. The V call is TRBV7-9, the J call TRBJ1-1; no clear D gene. This CDR3 is 13 amino acids long. Germline V gene data show CDR1 as SEHNR and CDR2 as FQNEAQ (reference sequence). V dropped 5 bases and J dropped 4 bases, with 11 bases sitting between them.

Remarks on this clone: A much larger clone differs from this one at a single base, so this may be a read error. The chain uses TRBV7-6 and TRBJ1-1; 8 nucleotides agree with TRBD1. The germline V gene has CDR1 SGHVS and CDR2 FNYEAQ. This CDR3 is built from 13 residues. Losses at the gene ends were 5 bases for V and 2 bases for J; bases not matched to a gene: 1. The CDR3 DNA is TGTGCCAGCAGCGCAGGGGGCAACACTGAAGCTTTCTTT. Its protein product is CASSAGGNTEAFF.

Points on this clone: The same CDR3 also results from other DNA sequences found in this sample. The V call is TRBV6-1, the J call TRBJ2-7; the match to TRBD2 covers 7 bases. This CDR3 spans 12 amino acids. Germline CDR1 reads MNHNS; CDR2 reads SASEGT. The junction had 1 base not matched to a gene; V was cut back by 4 bases and J by 4 bases. CDR3 sequence reads: CASSGGGYEQYF. CDR3 bases: TGTGCCAGCAGTGGGGGGGGTTACGAGCAGTACTTC.

The chain links TRBV11-2 to TRBJ2-7; D possibly uses TRBD1 or TRBD2 (5 bases each). CDR3 size: 14 residues. The germline V gene has CDR1 SGHAT and CDR2 FQNNGV. The V gene lost 3 bases and the J gene lost 2 bases, with 11 bases spanning the gap. The chain's CDR3 is CASSLGPAAYEQYF. DNA of the CDR3: TGTGCCAGCAGCTTGGGACCTGCCGCCTACGAGCAGTACTTC.

The chain recombines TRBV5-1 with TRBJ2-7; possible D gene TRBD1, 5 bases. The germline V gene encodes CDR1 SGHRS and CDR2 YFSETQ. The CDR3 is 17 residues long. Trimming pared 0 bases from V and 7 bases from J, leaving 23 bases between. The DNA for the CDR3 is TGCGCCAGCAGCTTGGAAGGACAACCTTTGTACGAGAGGGAGCAGTACTTC. It is translated as CASSLEGQPLYEREQYF. The full variable domain, rest sourced from reference TRBV5-1 and TRBJ2-7, is KAGVTQTPRYLIKTRGQQVTLSCSPISGHRSVSWYQQTPGQGLQFLFEYFSETQRNKGNFPGRFSGRQFSNSRSEMNVSTLELGDSALYLCASSLEGQPLYEREQYFGPGTRLTVT.

The chain links TRBV4-1 to TRBJ2-7; D gene unclear. There are 14 residues in the CDR3. Trimming took 4 bases from V and 3 from J, leaving 13 bases between them. The germline gives CDR1 MGHRA, CDR2 YSYEKL. CDR3 protein: CASSLEMAYYEQYF. CDR3 sequence (DNA): TGCGCCAGCAGCCTCGAAATGGCATACTACGAGCAGTACTTC.

The chain employs TRBV7-9 and TRBJ2-3, with 7 bases aligning to TRBD1. Trimming took 5 bases from V and 0 from J; bases not matched to a gene: 8. Looked up from germline, CDR1 is SEHNR and CDR2 is FQNEAQ (reference sequence). The CDR3 has 16 amino acids. CDR3 DNA: TGTGCCAGCAGCCCTTTGGGGACAGAGAGCACAGATACGCAGTATTTT. Translating it yields CASSPLGTESTDTQYF.

The CDR3 is CASSPVSGNQPQHF. The CDR3, as DNA: TGTGCCAGCAGTCCTGTATCAGGGAATCAGCCCCAGCATTTT. The chain joins TRBV6-5 to TRBJ1-5; D might be TRBD1 (5 bases). CDR3 length: 14 residues. The germline gives CDR1 MNHEY, CDR2 SVGAGI. The germline V and J ends were trimmed by 5 bases and 4 bases, with 12 bases remaining between them.

This chain uses TRBV27 with TRBJ2-7; D remains unclear. The V and J ends lost 3 bases and 2 bases respectively, with 8 bases between them. Germline V gene sequence: CDR1 MNHEY, CDR2 SMNVEV (reference sequence). The CDR3 runs 13 residues. The CDR3 reads CASSFAFPYEQYF. CDR3 coding DNA: TGTGCCAGCAGTTTTGCGTTCCCCTACGAGCAGTACTTC.

The chain carries TRBV5-4 and TRBJ2-5; 10 positions agree with TRBD1. CDR3 length equals 14 residues. V lost 3 bases, J lost 4 bases, and 3 bases stayed unmatched. Looked up from germline, CDR1 is SGHNT and CDR2 is YYREEE (reference sequence). The CDR3 is CASSYGQGGETQYF. The CDR3 region has the DNA TGTGCCAGCAGCTACGGACAGGGGGGAGAGACCCAGTACTTC. Supplemented by reference TRBV5-4 and TRBJ2-5, the full variable domain reads ETGVTQSPTHLIKTRGQQVTLRCSSQSGHNTVSWYQQALGQGPQFIFQYYREEENGRGNFPPRFSGLQFPNYSSELNVNALELDDSALYLCASSYGQGGETQYFGPGTRLLVL.

V usage is TRBV2 and J usage is TRBJ2-1, with 10 bases that match TRBD2. Per germline, CDR1 SNHLY and CDR2 FYNNEI. The CDR3 contains 16 residues. The V gene end was trimmed by 3 bases and the J gene end by 7 bases; junction bases not matched to a gene: 9. For the CDR3, the DNA is TGTGCCAGCAGTGATTCCCCTAGCGGGGGTGGGAATGAGCAGTTCTTC. Protein: CASSDSPSGGGNEQFF.

The J gene is TRBJ2-7, the V gene TRBV7-2; 10 bases align to TRBD2. J was trimmed by 3 bases and V by 4 bases; bases with no gene match: 6. The CDR3 covers 15 residues. Germline assignment: CDR1 SGHTA and CDR2 FQGNSA. CDR3 sequence reads: CASSSMGTSDYEQYF. The CDR3 nucleotides are TGTGCCAGCAGCTCAATGGGGACTAGCGACTACGAGCAGTACTTC.

The V call is TRBV10-3, the J call TRBJ1-1, with TRBD1 as a possible D gene (6 bases). This CDR3 comprises 14 residues. Germline values: CDR1 ENHRY, CDR2 SYGVKD. Trimming removed 11 bases from V and 1 base from J, with 17 bases in between. Here the CDR3 DNA reads TGTGCCGTCACGGAGACAGGATCGAACACTGAAGCTTTCTTT. Protein product: CAVTETGSNTEAFF.

V and J are TRBV9 and TRBJ2-7; tentatively, D is TRBD2 (6 bases). V lost 3 bases to trimming and J lost 0 bases, with 13 bases between them. The CDR3 loop spans 15 amino acids. Germline loops: CDR1 SGDLS, CDR2 YYNGEE. The CDR3, as DNA: TGTGCCAGCAGCGAGGGACTTGCCAGCTCCTACGAGCAGTACTTC. Translation: CASSEGLASSYEQYF.

The chain couples TRBV4-1 to TRBJ2-7; D possibly corresponds to TRBD1 (6 bases). Germline V lookup: CDR1 MGHRA, CDR2 YSYEKL. The CDR3 extends over 14 amino acids. V gave up 3 bases and J gave up 4 bases, with 13 bases separating them. For the CDR3, the DNA is TGCGCCAGCAGCCAGTCCATTCAGGGGTACGAGCAGTACTTC. This encodes CASSQSIQGYEQYF.

V gene TRBV6-4 combines with J gene TRBJ2-5; 9 bases are shared with TRBD2. V lost 2 bases to trimming and J lost 4 bases; unmatched junction nucleotides: 2. CDR1 is MRHNA, CDR2 SNTAGT, per germline. The CDR3 is 14 residues long. CDR3 in DNA: TGTGCCAGCAGTGACACAGCGGGGGGAGAGACCCAGTACTTC. Amino acids: CASSDTAGGETQYF.

The CDR3 region is CASSLMDYEQFF. The CDR3 region has the DNA TGTGCCAGCAGCCTCATGGACTATGAGCAGTTCTTC. The chain carries TRBV5-6 and TRBJ2-1; tentatively, D is TRBD2 (5 bases). This CDR3 is 12 amino acids long. V was cut by 4 bases and J by 8 bases, with 10 bases left in between. CDR1 is SGHDT, CDR2 YYEEEE, per germline.

The rearrangement joins TRBV7-2 to TRBJ2-3; tentatively, D is TRBD1 or TRBD2 (5 bases each). Per germline, CDR1 SGHTA and CDR2 FQGNSA. V gave up 6 bases and J gave up 5 bases, with 9 bases separating them. The CDR3 spans 12 residues. CDR3 nucleotide sequence: TGTGCCAGCAGGGGGGAAAGAGATACGCAGTATTTT. It specifies CASRGERDTQYF. The whole variable domain, remainder taken from reference TRBV7-2 and TRBJ2-3, is GAGVSQSPSNKVTEKGKDVELRCDPISGHTALYWYRQSLGQGLEFLIYFQGNSAPDKSGLPSDRFSAERTGGSVSTLTIQRTQQEDSAVYLCASRGERDTQYFGPGTRLTVL.

The rearrangement joins TRBV7-6 to TRBJ2-7; 7 bases align to TRBD2. V gave up 1 base and J gave up 2 bases; unmatched junction bases: 2. Germline-derived CDR1 and CDR2 are SGHVS and FNYEAQ. The length of the CDR3 is 14 residues. In DNA form, the CDR3 reads TGTGCCAGCAGCTTAGGGGGGGGAGCCTACGAGCAGTACTTC. This sequence encodes CASSLGGGAYEQYF.

The count of this clone is one. The rearrangement uses TRBV6-1 and TRBJ2-1, with TRBD1 matching 8 bases. Germline V gene sequence: CDR1 MNHNS, CDR2 SASEGT. The CDR3 is 15 residues long. V was pared by 10 bases and J by 1 base, with 9 bases of the junction left unmatched. The CDR3 is CATRVRTGSYNEQFF. DNA for the CDR3: TGTGCCACAAGGGTCCGGACAGGGTCCTACAATGAGCAGTTCTTC.

V is TRBV11-2 and J is TRBJ2-1, with no clear D. This CDR3 spans 11 amino acids. The germline CDR1 and CDR2 sequences are SGHAT and FQNNGV. With 7 bases removed from V and 4 bases from J, the gap between germline ends came to 5 bases. CDR3 nucleotide sequence: TGTGCCAGCATTTTGTACAATGAGCAGTTCTTC. This translates into CASILYNEQFF.

The chain uses TRBV7-9 and TRBJ2-1, with a possible D match to TRBD2 (6 bases). The CDR3 consists of 14 residues. CDR1 SEHNR and CDR2 FQNEAQ come from the germline V gene (reference sequence). The V end lost 3 bases, the J end lost 9 bases, and 15 bases lay between the germline ends. The CDR3 here is CASSFRDSLGEQFF. CDR3 in DNA: TGTGCCAGCAGCTTCCGGGACTCACTGGGTGAGCAGTTCTTC.